This record looks at one TCR beta chain sequence and its context. Its specificity is unknown. The sample comes from a study of cytomegalovirus exposure and HLA in healthy donors. Overall study findings and caveats: Beyond CMV serostatus, there was no information to go on about immune exposure. Reports credit the classifier with highly specific, highly sensitive diagnosis of cytomegalovirus status.

In the PCR, 60 Vbeta and 13 Jbeta primers were used. The assay was immunoSEQ multiplex PCR, and TCRdb's table has in-frame clones only and misses some. This sample yields about 91,000 clones, of which about two thirds are seen a single time; 1.2% belongs to the top ten. This clonotype was sampled from a female donor in good health and CMV-seronegative. The sample comprised PBMCs.

The CDR3 nucleotides are TGTGCCAGCAGCCACCCAGCCAGGGGGCCGGCAACACCCGGGGAGCTGTTTTTT. It yields the protein CASSHPARGPATPGELFF. This chain connects TRBV5-4 to TRBJ2-2, with 8 bases aligning to TRBD1. J was trimmed by 6 bases and V by 4 bases; bases with no gene match: 17. CDR1 SGHNT and CDR2 YYREEE come from the germline V gene (reference sequence). The CDR3 sequence is 18 residues long. Combining the CDR3 with reference TRBV5-4 and TRBJ2-2 gives the whole variable domain ETGVTQSPTHLIKTRGQQVTLRCSSQSGHNTVSWYQQALGQGPQFIFQYYREEENGRGNFPPRFSGLQFPNYSSELNVNALELDDSALYLCASSHPARGPATPGELFFGEGSRLTVL.